Listed below are T cell receptor beta chains from one sample, sequenced in a study of T-cell memory formation after mild COVID-19. MiXCR was run by TCRdb on the 5' RACE reads, yielding one entry per CDR3 protein. This table has under 110,000 distinct CDR3 sequences, approximately 15% appearing once. Source material: PBMCs or a T cell subset sorted from them (not recorded which). The receptors come from an adult woman who had mild COVID-19 (a few samples of this study predate the infection). Cell type and time point are not known. Each CDR3 is given with its conserved first and last residue. The D gene is left open where the match is weak. For some rows the clone size is stated as once, few or many, or as a class when expanded; others skip it.

TRBJ2-7	few	TRBV12-1	.	TGTGCCAGCAGCTGCCTAGGGGGCCGACCCTACGAGCGGTACTTC	CASSCLGGRPYERYF
TRBJ1-1	.	TRBV7-9	.	TGTGCCAGCAGCTTACCGGAGCAGAACACTGAAGCTTTCTTT	CASSLPEQNTEAFF
TRBJ2-1	few	TRBV2	TRBD1	TGTGCCAGCAGTGATCCCCTTACCGGGACAGGATTCTACAATGAGCAGTTCTTC	CASSDPLTGTGFYNEQFF
TRBJ2-1	few	TRBV7-7	.	TGTGCTAGCAGCTTAGAACAGCGGCATGAGCAGTTCTTC	CASSLEQRHEQFF
TRBJ1-2	.	TRBV7-9	TRBD1	TGTGCCAGCAGCTTAGCCGGGACAGGGAACTATGGCTACACCTTC	CASSLAGTGNYGYTF
TRBJ1-1	few	TRBV15	.	TGTGCCACCAGCAGAGCACTCCTATTGAACACTGAAGCTTTCTTT	CATSRALLLNTEAFF
TRBJ1-2	.	TRBV30	TRBD1	TGTGCCTGGAGTGGGCTGGGGACAGCCTATGGCTACACCTTC	CAWSGLGTAYGYTF
TRBJ1-1	few	TRBV9	.	TGTGCCAGCAGCGTAGGAAAGGGAACTGAAGCTTTCTTT	CASSVGKGTEAFF
TRBJ2-2	few	TRBV4-1	TRBD2	TGCGCCAGCAGCCAAGATCGGGCTAGCGGGGGACGCACCGGGGAGCTGTTTTTT	CASSQDRASGGRTGELFF
TRBJ2-5	few	TRBV12-3/TRBV12-4	.	TGTGCCAGCAGTTTAGTAACAGGGCACGAGACCCAGTACTTC	CASSLVTGHETQYF
TRBJ2-7	few	TRBV20-1	.	TGCAGTGCTAGAGATAGGGGTGACTACGAGCAGTACTTC	CSARDRGDYEQYF
TRBJ2-7	.	TRBV7-3	TRBD1	TGTGCCAGCAGCTCCTCCGGGACAGGGGTCGACGAGCAGTACTTC	CASSSSGTGVDEQYF
TRBJ2-5	.	TRBV27	.	TGTGCCAGCACCCCATGCAAGGCGCCAGGGGCAGAGACCCAGTACTTC	CASTPCKAPGAETQYF
TRBJ2-1	.	TRBV21-1	.	TGTGCCAGCAGCGGGACTAGCGCCGGCAATGAGCAGTTCTTC	CASSGTSAGNEQFF
TRBJ2-2	few	TRBV7-7	TRBD2	TGTGCCAGCAGCTTAGGGGAGGGCACCGGGGAGCTGTTTTTT	CASSLGEGTGELFF
TRBJ2-7	.	TRBV5-4	.	TGTGCCAGCAGCTCTGCCCGGGGGACAGTCATTTACGAGCAGTACTTC	CASSSARGTVIYEQYF
TRBJ1-2	few	TRBV10-3	.	TGTGCCATCAGTGAGTCGGGATTAGGGCAAGGCTACACCTTC	CAISESGLGQGYTF
TRBJ2-7	few	TRBV4-3	TRBD2	TGCGCCAGCAGTCCTGGGACTAGGTCCTACGAGCAGTACTTC	CASSPGTRSYEQYF
TRBJ1-1	.	TRBV15	.	TGTGCCACCAGCAGCCAGGGGAACACTGAAGCTTTCTTT	CATSSQGNTEAFF
TRBJ1-6	few	TRBV7-9	.	TGTGCCAGCAGCTCTTCGGATAGGGTTAATTCACCCCTCCACTTT	CASSSSDRVNSPLHF
TRBJ2-2	few	TRBV4-1	TRBD1	TGCGCCAGCAGCCAAGTACAGGGGCGGTCCGGGGAGCTGTTTTTT	CASSQVQGRSGELFF
TRBJ2-1	few	TRBV4-1	.	TGCGCCAGCAGCCAAGATGCGGGGGCGGAGCAGTTCTTC	CASSQDAGAEQFF
TRBJ2-3	once	TRBV12-3/TRBV12-4	.	TGTGCCAGCAGTCATCGACAGAACTTCGGCACAGATACGCAGTATTTT	CASSHRQNFGTDTQYF
TRBJ2-3	few	TRBV6-5	.	TGTGCCAGCAGTTCGGACCTGGAGGGAAGCACAGATACGCAGTATTTT	CASSSDLEGSTDTQYF
TRBJ2-7	few	TRBV5-1	.	TGCGCCAGCAGCGTCGGGACTGCCCCCTACGAGCAGTACTTC	CASSVGTAPYEQYF
TRBJ1-2	few	TRBV4-3	.	TGCGCCAGCAGCCAAGACCGACAGGTTCCTAACTATGGCTACACCTTC	CASSQDRQVPNYGYTF
TRBJ2-1	few	TRBV6-6	.	TGTGCCAGCACTGACAACTCCGGGGATGAGCAGTTCTTC	CASTDNSGDEQFF
TRBJ2-7	.	TRBV27	.	TGTGCCAGCAGTTCCCGGGCGCCCTACGAGCAGTACTTC	CASSSRAPYEQYF
TRBJ2-1	many	TRBV7-6	.	TGTGCCAGCAGCCAAGGCGATGAGCAGTTCTTC	CASSQGDEQFF
TRBJ2-7	.	TRBV6-5	.	TGTGCCAGCAGTTCCGGACAGCAAGGATACGAGCAGTACTTC	CASSSGQQGYEQYF
TRBJ2-1	once	TRBV6-2/TRBV6-3	.	TGTGCCAGCAGTCGCCTTAGTGAGAGTACGGACAATGAGCAGTTCTTC	CASSRLSESTDNEQFF
TRBJ2-5	few	TRBV6-5	TRBD2	TGTGCCAGCAGTTACTCGGGCCTCGGGGGGGAGACCCAGTACTTC	CASSYSGLGGETQYF
TRBJ2-3	.	TRBV9	TRBD2	TGTGCCAGCAGCGTAGGCGGGGGGGCATTCACAGATACGCAGTATTTT	CASSVGGGAFTDTQYF
TRBJ2-1	few	TRBV7-8	TRBD2	TGTGCCAGCAGCTTCCGACTAGCGGGAGTAGGACATGAGCAGTTCTTC	CASSFRLAGVGHEQFF
TRBJ2-7	few	TRBV11-2	TRBD2	TGTGCCAGCAGCCTCGTGACTAGCGGGAGGGCCTACGAGCAGTACTTC	CASSLVTSGRAYEQYF
TRBJ2-7	.	TRBV16	.	TGTGCCAGCAATCCGGGACGGGGGTCCTACGAGCAGTACTTC	CASNPGRGSYEQYF
TRBJ2-7	few	TRBV7-9	TRBD1	TGTGCCAGCAGCCCGCCGACAGGGTACGAGCAGTACTTC	CASSPPTGYEQYF
TRBJ2-1	many	TRBV5-1	TRBD2	TGCGCCAGCAGCTTGGGAGCTAGCGGGAGCAATGAGCAGTTCTTC	CASSLGASGSNEQFF
TRBJ2-2	.	TRBV24-1	.	TGTGCCACCAGTGATTTTACACAGGGTGGCACCGGGGAGCTGTTTTTT	CATSDFTQGGTGELFF
TRBJ2-5	.	TRBV4-1	.	TGCGCCAGCAGTCCACAGGGCAGTTACCAAGAGACCCAGTACTTC	CASSPQGSYQETQYF
TRBJ1-1	.	TRBV5-6	TRBD1	TGTGCCAGCAGCTTGGGGGGCAGGGGGCACGCTTTCTTT	CASSLGGRGHAFF
TRBJ1-1	.	TRBV7-6	.	TGTGCCAGCAGGTTAGAACCCGGGGGGAACACTGAAGCTTTCTTT	CASRLEPGGNTEAFF